This T cell receptor (beta chain) was recorded in a study of T cell changes during pregnancy in multiple sclerosis. This CDR3 contains 16 residues. CDR1 and CDR2 (germline): SGHTA, FQGNSA. Trimming removed 5 bases from V and 7 bases from J; junction bases left unmatched: 16. Profiling relied on immunoSEQ multiplex PCR, and the TCRdb table lists in-frame clones only, not all of them. The sample includes 57,000 or so clones, approximately 90% seen only once; the top ten take 3.6%. The chain joins TRBV7-2 to TRBJ1-1; 7 positions agree with TRBD1. The clonotype originates from a female donor in good health, enrolled as a control in a pregnancy study. The sample was peripheral blood, taken after pregnancy. CDR3 sequence (DNA): TGTGCCAGCAGCACCCGTCCTTTCACAGGGGATTATGAAGCTTTCTTT. Protein product: CASSTRPFTGDYEAFF.